The 4 T cell receptor beta chains below were found in one sample sequenced in a study of shared clonotypes between healthy human individuals. Sequencing was performed with immunoSEQ multiplex PCR; in TCRdb, only in-frame clones are kept and a portion is missing. The table lists about 2.5 million clones, 80% to 95% of them singletons. The sequencing input was naive CD4+ T cells from PBMCs. Subset of the sample: CD45RA+ positively selected. The source of these receptors is a young man in good health. Some clones in this sample may be carry-over from other donors' samples.

This clone has only one observation. This chain uses TRBV28 with TRBJ1-2, with D unclear. Germline V CDR1 and CDR2: MDHEN, SYDVKM. This CDR3 has 17 amino acids. The germline V and J ends were trimmed by 4 bases and 8 bases, with 26 bases remaining between them. The CDR3 here is CASSSVRQTFIIIGYTF. The CDR3 DNA reads as TGTGCCAGCAGTTCGGTCCGGCAGACTTTCATCATAATCGGCTACACCTTC.

The V call is TRBV6-6, the J call TRBJ2-7; TRBD2 matches 13 bases. In germline, CDR1 is MNHNY, CDR2 SVGAGI (reference sequence). The CDR3 has 16 residues. Losses at the gene ends were 6 bases for V and 4 bases for J; bases not matched to a gene: 9. CDR3 region: CASRQTSGRPTYEQYF. CDR3 sequence (DNA): TGTGCCAGCAGACAGACTAGCGGGAGGCCCACTTACGAGCAGTACTTC.

CDR3 sequence: CAWSRGLSGRKYF. The DNA for the CDR3 is TGTGCCTGGAGCCGGGGATTAAGCGGGAGAAAGTACTTC. The chain carries TRBV30 and TRBJ2-7; 8 positions match TRBD2. The CDR3 runs to 13 residues. The junction had 12 bases not matched to a gene; V was cut back by 3 bases and J by 11 bases. Germline values: CDR1 GTSNPN, CDR2 SVGIG (reference sequence).

V gene TRBV19 combines with J gene TRBJ2-6; D is possibly TRBD1 (5 bases). Trimming shortened V by 10 bases and J by 0 bases, and 7 bases separated the two germline ends. This CDR3 is 13 amino acids long. Germline loops: CDR1 LNHDA, CDR2 SQIVND (reference sequence). The CDR3, as DNA: TGTGCCACAGGGATCTCTGGGGCCAACGTCCTGACTTTC. This codes for CATGISGANVLTF. Combining the CDR3 with reference TRBV19 and TRBJ2-6 gives the whole variable domain DGGITQSPKYLFRKEGQNVTLSCEQNLNHDAMYWYRQDPGQGLRLIYYSQIVNDFQKGDIAEGYSVSREKKESFPLTVTSAQKNPTAFYLCATGISGANVLTFGAGSRLTVL.